A selection of T cell receptor beta chains follows, all from one sample in a study of shared clonotypes between healthy human individuals. This table comes from immunoSEQ multiplex PCR, and its TCRdb copy is limited to in-frame clones, with some not included. The sample lists approximately 2.1 million clones, more than 85% seen once, with 0.3% to 0.4% in the top ten. Material: naive CD4+ T cells from PBMCs. These receptors were obtained from a man between 18 and 35 years old in good health. Some clones in this sample may be carry-over from other donors' samples. CDR3s include the opening cysteine and the closing phenylalanine or tryptophan. A D gene is named only where the DNA matches it firmly. Rows may omit the clone size; those that give it use once, few, many or a size class.

j_gene: TRBJ2-7
v_gene: TRBV5-1
d_gene: -
abundance: -
CDR3aa: CASSSLSGSPYEQYF
CDR3nt: TGCGCCAGCAGCTCCCTTTCAGGGAGCCCCTACGAGCAGTACTTC

j_gene: TRBJ1-1
v_gene: TRBV27
d_gene: TRBD1
abundance: -
CDR3aa: CASSFLTGGRETEAFF
CDR3nt: TGTGCCAGCAGTTTCCTTACAGGGGGCCGCGAGACTGAAGCTTTCTTT

j_gene: TRBJ1-3
v_gene: TRBV7-8
d_gene: -
abundance: -
CDR3aa: CASSYLRAGGNTIYF
CDR3nt: TGTGCCAGCAGCTATCTCCGGGCAGGAGGAAACACCATATATTTT

j_gene: TRBJ1-2
v_gene: TRBV4-3
d_gene: -
abundance: -
CDR3aa: CASSQDWATGYTF
CDR3nt: TGCGCCAGCAGCCAAGATTGGGCTACTGGCTACACCTTC

j_gene: TRBJ2-2
v_gene: TRBV7-9
d_gene: TRBD2
abundance: once
CDR3aa: CASSLTSGSPGELFF
CDR3nt: TGTGCCAGCAGCTTGACTAGCGGGAGCCCCGGGGAGCTGTTTTTT

j_gene: TRBJ2-1
v_gene: TRBV29-1
d_gene: TRBD2
abundance: -
CDR3aa: CSVEDIGLAAYNEQFF
CDR3nt: TGCAGCGTTGAAGATATCGGACTAGCGGCATACAATGAGCAGTTCTTC

j_gene: TRBJ1-5
v_gene: TRBV28
d_gene: TRBD1
abundance: few
CDR3aa: CASSFSRGLGNQPQHF
CDR3nt: TGTGCCAGCAGTTTCAGCAGGGGGCTAGGCAATCAGCCCCAGCATTTT

j_gene: TRBJ2-3
v_gene: TRBV28
d_gene: -
abundance: once
CDR3aa: CASQGGSPTDTQYF
CDR3nt: TGTGCCAGCCAAGGGGGGAGCCCCACAGATACGCAGTATTTT

j_gene: TRBJ2-1
v_gene: TRBV18
d_gene: TRBD1
abundance: -
CDR3aa: CASSPTGWNEQFF
CDR3nt: TGTGCCAGCTCACCGACAGGGTGGAATGAGCAGTTCTTC

j_gene: TRBJ1-3
v_gene: TRBV4-2
d_gene: -
abundance: -
CDR3aa: CASSQDSLRSGNTIYF
CDR3nt: TGTGCCAGCAGCCAAGACTCGTTGCGCTCTGGAAACACCATATATTTT

j_gene: TRBJ2-7
v_gene: TRBV5-1
d_gene: -
abundance: -
CDR3aa: CASSLSGGSYEQYF
CDR3nt: TGCGCCAGCAGCTTGAGTGGAGGGAGCTACGAGCAGTACTTC

j_gene: TRBJ1-1
v_gene: TRBV7-3
d_gene: -
abundance: -
CDR3aa: CASSWNAGDTEAFF
CDR3nt: TGTGCCAGCAGCTGGAACGCAGGGGACACTGAAGCTTTCTTT

j_gene: TRBJ1-2
v_gene: TRBV14
d_gene: -
abundance: -
CDR3aa: CASSQAGGTDGYTF
CDR3nt: TGTGCCAGCAGCCAAGCCGGCGGAACCGATGGCTACACCTTC